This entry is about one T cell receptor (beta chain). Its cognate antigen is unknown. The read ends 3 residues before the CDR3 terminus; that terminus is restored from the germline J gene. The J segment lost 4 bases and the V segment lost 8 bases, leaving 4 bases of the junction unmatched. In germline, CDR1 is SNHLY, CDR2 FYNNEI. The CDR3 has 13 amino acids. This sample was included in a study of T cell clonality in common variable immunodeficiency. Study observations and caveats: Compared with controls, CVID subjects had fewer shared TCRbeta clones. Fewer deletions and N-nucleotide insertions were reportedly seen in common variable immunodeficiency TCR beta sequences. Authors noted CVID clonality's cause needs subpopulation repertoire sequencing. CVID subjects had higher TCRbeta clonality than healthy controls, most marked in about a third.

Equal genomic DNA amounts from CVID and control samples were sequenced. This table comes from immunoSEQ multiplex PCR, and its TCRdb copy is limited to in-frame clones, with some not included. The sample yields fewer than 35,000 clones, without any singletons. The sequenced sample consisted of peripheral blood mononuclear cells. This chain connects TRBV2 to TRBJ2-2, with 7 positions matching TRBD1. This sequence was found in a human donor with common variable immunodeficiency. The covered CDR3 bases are TGTGCCAGCGTAGGGACAGCCACCGGGGAG. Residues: CASVGTATGE. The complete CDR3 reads CASVGTATGELFF.